The 20 T cell receptor beta chains in this list originate from one sample, sequenced in a study of OX40 agonist ivuxolimab in advanced cancers. Assay used: immunoSEQ multiplex PCR; TCRdb lists only in-frame clones, some missing. The sample has 50,000 or so clones; 75% to 90% are singletons. Sequenced here: CD4+ or CD8+ T cells sorted from blood, sampled in a trial of the OX40 agonist ivuxolimab. The receptors stem from an adult with an advanced solid tumor such as melanoma, head and neck, liver or kidney cancer.

The chain joins TRBV27 to TRBJ2-7; 7 positions agree with TRBD1. Germline CDR1 reads MNHEY; CDR2 reads SMNVEV (reference sequence). The CDR3 has 15 residues. Trimming cost V 8 bases and J 3 bases; bases outside gene matches: 13. The CDR3 nucleotides are TGTGCCAGCGTTGCTTGGGCAGGGGGATTCTACGAGCAGTACTTC. Its translation is CASVAWAGGFYEQYF.

The rearrangement links TRBV6-5 to TRBJ1-1, with 8 nucleotides matching TRBD1. The CDR3 spans 13 residues. Trimming removed 6 bases from V and 3 bases from J; junction bases left unmatched: 3. CDR1 and CDR2 (germline): MNHEY, SVGAGI. The CDR3 region has the DNA TGTGCCAGCAGCACAGGGGGATACACTGAAGCTTTCTTT. Its protein is CASSTGGYTEAFF.

Written as DNA, the CDR3 is TGTGCCAGCACCGAGGACAGATCCTACGAGCAGTACTTC. It codes for CASTEDRSYEQYF. The chain carries TRBV6-5 and TRBJ2-7, with D maybe TRBD1 (6 bases). The CDR3 is 13 amino acids. Germline V gene lookup returns CDR1 MNHEY and CDR2 SVGAGI. The germline V and J ends were trimmed by 7 bases and 1 base, with 11 bases remaining between them.

The rearrangement links TRBV15 to TRBJ1-4; D unclear. The V end lost 4 bases, the J end lost 4 bases, and 10 bases lay between the germline ends. The germline V gene has CDR1 LNHNV and CDR2 YYDKDF (reference sequence). The CDR3 extends over 14 amino acids. The CDR3 loop is CATSIRRFNEKLFF. The CDR3 DNA reads as TGTGCCACCAGCATCCGCAGGTTTAATGAAAAACTGTTTTTT.

The chain has TRBV14 and TRBJ2-7; D could derive from TRBD1 or TRBD2 (5 bases each). This CDR3 is 13 amino acids long. The germline gives CDR1 SGHDN, CDR2 FVKESK. V lost 3 bases and J 7 bases, leaving 13 bases between the germline ends. As DNA, the CDR3 is TGTGCCAGCAGCCACGGAATGGGGGTAGAGCAGTACTTC. It codes for CASSHGMGVEQYF.

The chain carries TRBV7-9 and TRBJ1-2, with TRBD1 matching 12 bases. The CDR3 is made up of 14 amino acids. The V segment lost 5 bases and the J segment 7 bases; nucleotides outside the gene matches: 5. CDR1 is SEHNR, CDR2 FQNEAQ, per germline (reference sequence). The chain's CDR3 is CASSPGQGASGYTF. CDR3 in DNA: TGTGCCAGCAGCCCGGGACAGGGGGCGAGTGGCTACACCTTC. Complete variable domain (other parts from reference TRBV7-9 and TRBJ1-2): DTGVSQNPRHKITKRGQNVTFRCDPISEHNRLYWYRQTLGQGPEFLTYFQNEAQLEKSRLLSDRFSAERPKGSFSTLEIQRTEQGDSAMYLCASSPGQGASGYTFGSGTRLTVV.

The gene calls are TRBV6-4 and TRBJ1-2; D gene ambiguous. Germline assignment: CDR1 MRHNA and CDR2 SNTAGT. The CDR3 is made up of 12 amino acids. V lost 2 bases and J lost 6, with 7 bases in between. CDR3 nucleotide sequence: TGTGCCAGCAGTGACAGGGTAGATGGCTACACCTTC. Translation: CASSDRVDGYTF.

The genes are TRBV7-8 and TRBJ2-3; perhaps D is TRBD1 or TRBD2 (5 bases each). The CDR3 spans 16 residues. Germline V gene sequence: CDR1 SGHVS, CDR2 FQNEAQ. V lost 7 bases, J lost 0 bases, and 17 bases lay in between. DNA of the CDR3: TGTGCCAGCACCTCTCCAGGGAGCGCCAGCACAGATACGCAGTATTTT. Its translation: CASTSPGSASTDTQYF.

V gene TRBV7-9 combines with J gene TRBJ2-1, with D maybe TRBD1 (5 bases). CDR3 length: 9 residues. The V and J ends lost 7 bases and 12 bases respectively, with 7 bases between them. Germline V gene data show CDR1 as SEHNR and CDR2 as FQNEAQ (reference sequence). The CDR3 bases are TGTGCCAGCACCCAGGGGCAGTTCTTC. Its protein product is CASTQGQFF.

The chain carries TRBV7-6 and TRBJ2-7; 8 bases are shared with TRBD1. CDR1 is SGHVS and CDR2 is FNYEAQ in the germline V gene. The CDR3 consists of 14 residues. Trimming took 6 bases from V and 4 from J; bases not matched to a gene: 8. CDR3 coding DNA: TGTGCCAGCAGTCCCGACAGGGGATGGTACGAGCAGTACTTC. As protein: CASSPDRGWYEQYF.

This clone was found a few times. V gene TRBV4-1 combines with J gene TRBJ1-5; 9 bases agree with TRBD1. Losses at the gene ends were 4 bases for V and 6 bases for J; bases not matched to a gene: 4. Germline values: CDR1 MGHRA, CDR2 YSYEKL. CDR3 length: 14 amino acids. The CDR3 loop is CASSPGTGIQPQHF. DNA for the CDR3: TGCGCCAGCAGCCCCGGGACAGGGATTCAGCCCCAGCATTTT.

The chain has TRBV7-9 and TRBJ2-1, with 8 nucleotides matching TRBD2. After removal of 1 base from V and 8 bases from J, the junction contained 7 bases not matched to a gene. CDR3 size: 15 residues. Germline lookup yields CDR1 SEHNR and CDR2 FQNEAQ (reference sequence). This chain's CDR3 is CASSLVGGAVYEQFF. CDR3 in DNA: TGTGCCAGCAGCTTAGTCGGGGGGGCCGTTTATGAGCAGTTCTTC.

This chain links TRBV11-2 with TRBJ2-1; 8 bases agree with TRBD1. V lost 1 base to trimming and J lost 8 bases; unmatched junction nucleotides: 13. The CDR3 sequence is 17 residues long. Germline-derived CDR1 and CDR2 are SGHAT and FQNNGV. CDR3 nucleotides: TGTGCCAGCAGCTTAGTATGGGTTGGACAGGGATCGGATGAGCAGTTCTTC. Its translation is CASSLVWVGQGSDEQFF.

The chain couples TRBV5-1 to TRBJ2-5, with 15 nucleotides matching TRBD2. This CDR3 has 16 residues. V shed 4 bases, J shed 4 bases, and the junction held 5 bases outside the gene matches. From germline, CDR1 is SGHRS and CDR2 YFSETQ. CDR3: CASSGLGLAGGETQYF. DNA of the CDR3: TGCGCCAGCAGCGGCTTGGGACTAGCGGGGGGAGAGACCCAGTACTTC.

The V and J genes are TRBV15 and TRBJ2-2; D is possibly TRBD1 or TRBD2 (7 bases each). Trimming cost V 1 base and J 3 bases, with 9 bases left between them. CDR3 length equals 15 residues. Looked up from germline, CDR1 is LNHNV and CDR2 is YYDKDF (reference sequence). CDR3 region: CATSRAGGDTGELFF. CDR3 DNA: TGTGCCACCAGCAGAGCAGGGGGGGACACCGGGGAGCTGTTTTTT.

The V and J genes are TRBV6-5 and TRBJ2-7; 9 nucleotides line up with TRBD2. The CDR3 totals 15 residues. The V gene's germline CDR1 is MNHEY and CDR2 SVGAGI. With V trimmed by 5 bases and J by 4 bases, 9 bases remained unmatched. CDR3 in DNA: TGTGCCAGCAGTACCCTGGTAGCGGGAGATTACGAGCAGTACTTC. Residues: CASSTLVAGDYEQYF.

This clone was detected once. This chain connects TRBV29-1 to TRBJ2-7; no clear D gene. The CDR3 loop spans 14 amino acids. V was shortened by 0 bases and J by 7 bases, with 16 bases between the two germline ends. Per the germline V gene, CDR1 is SQVTM and CDR2 is ANQGSEA. CDR3 in amino acids: CSVEDSNFMGEQYF. In DNA, the CDR3 is TGCAGCGTTGAAGATTCTAACTTCATGGGGGAGCAGTACTTC.

V is TRBV5-1 and J is TRBJ2-3, with 10 nucleotides matching TRBD2. J was trimmed by 0 bases and V by 0 bases; bases with no gene match: 4. The CDR3 runs 17 residues. Germline V gene data show CDR1 as SGHRS and CDR2 as YFSETQ. CDR3 loop: CASSLVASGSSTDTQYF. CDR3 DNA: TGCGCCAGCAGCTTGGTGGCTAGCGGGAGCAGCACAGATACGCAGTATTTT.

The genes are TRBV19 and TRBJ2-4, with D maybe TRBD2 (6 bases). CDR3 length: 17 amino acids. Trimming took off 5 bases at V and 0 bases at J, with 17 bases between the two ends. Germline CDR1 reads LNHDA; CDR2 reads SQIVND (reference sequence). This chain's CDR3 is CASSLAPKTRAKNIQYF. CDR3 nucleotides: TGTGCCAGTAGTTTGGCCCCAAAGACTAGAGCCAAAAACATTCAGTACTTC.

This clone has just one count. The CDR3 loop reads CASSVDLLQETQYF. The DNA for the CDR3 is TGTGCCAGCAGCGTAGATCTCCTCCAAGAGACCCAGTACTTC. This chain uses TRBV9 with TRBJ2-5; D is ambiguous. Trimming stripped 0 bases from V and 1 base from J, with 7 bases between. The germline CDR1 and CDR2 sequences are SGDLS and YYNGEE. The CDR3 contains 14 residues.